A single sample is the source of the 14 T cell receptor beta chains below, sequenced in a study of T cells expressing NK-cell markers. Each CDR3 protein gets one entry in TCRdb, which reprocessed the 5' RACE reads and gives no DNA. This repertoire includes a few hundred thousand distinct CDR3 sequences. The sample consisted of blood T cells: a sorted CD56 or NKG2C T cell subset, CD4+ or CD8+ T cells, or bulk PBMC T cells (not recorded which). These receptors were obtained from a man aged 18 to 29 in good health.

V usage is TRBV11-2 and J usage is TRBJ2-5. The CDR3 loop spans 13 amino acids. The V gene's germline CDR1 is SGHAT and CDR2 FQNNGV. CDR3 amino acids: CASSSNVQETQYF.

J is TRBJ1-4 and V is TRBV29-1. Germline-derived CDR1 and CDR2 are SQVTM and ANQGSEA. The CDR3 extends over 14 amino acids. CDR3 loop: CSVEDPQINEKLFF. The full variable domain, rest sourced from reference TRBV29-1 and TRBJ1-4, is SAVISQKPSRDICQRGTSLTIQCQVDSQVTMMFWYRQQPGQSLTLIATANQGSEATYESGFVIDKFPISRPNLTFSTLTVSNMSPEDSSIYLCSVEDPQINEKLFFGSGTQLSVL.

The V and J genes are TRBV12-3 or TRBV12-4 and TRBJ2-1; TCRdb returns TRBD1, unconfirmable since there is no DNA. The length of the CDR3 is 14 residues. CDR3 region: CASTRGGGANEQFF.

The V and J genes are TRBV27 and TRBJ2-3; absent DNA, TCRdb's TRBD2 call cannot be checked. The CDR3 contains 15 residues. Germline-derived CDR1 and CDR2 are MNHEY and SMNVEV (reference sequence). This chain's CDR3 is CASSRGGNFTDTQYF.

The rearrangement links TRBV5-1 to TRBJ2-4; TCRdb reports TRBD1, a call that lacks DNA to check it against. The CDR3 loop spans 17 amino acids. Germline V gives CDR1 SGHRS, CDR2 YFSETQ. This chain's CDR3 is CASSLGTGTVAKNIQYF.

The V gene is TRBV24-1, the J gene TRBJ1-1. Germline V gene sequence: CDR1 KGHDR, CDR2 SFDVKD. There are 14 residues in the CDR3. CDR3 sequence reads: CATSQGGLNTEAFF.

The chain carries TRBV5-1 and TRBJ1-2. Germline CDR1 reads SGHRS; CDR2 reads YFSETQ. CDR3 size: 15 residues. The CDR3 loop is CASSREAGANYGYTF.

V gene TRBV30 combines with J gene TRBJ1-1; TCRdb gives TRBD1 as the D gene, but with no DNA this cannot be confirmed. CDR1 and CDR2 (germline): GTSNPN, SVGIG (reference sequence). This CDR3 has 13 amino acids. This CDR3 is CAWSVRLGAVGFF.

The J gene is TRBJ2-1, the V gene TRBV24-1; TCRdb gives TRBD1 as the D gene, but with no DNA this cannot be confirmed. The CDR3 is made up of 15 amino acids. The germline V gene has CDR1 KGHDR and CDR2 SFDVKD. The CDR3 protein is CATSAPRQGEHEQFF.

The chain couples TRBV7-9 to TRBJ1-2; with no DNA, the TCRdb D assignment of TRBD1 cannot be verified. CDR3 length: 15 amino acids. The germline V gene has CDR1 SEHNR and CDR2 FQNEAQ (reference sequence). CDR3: CAGRFRDISTYGYTF.

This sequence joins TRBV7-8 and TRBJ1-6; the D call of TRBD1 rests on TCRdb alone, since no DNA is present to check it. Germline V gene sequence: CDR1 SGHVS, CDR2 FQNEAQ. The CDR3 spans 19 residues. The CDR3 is CASSLKRTQQSSYNSPLHF.

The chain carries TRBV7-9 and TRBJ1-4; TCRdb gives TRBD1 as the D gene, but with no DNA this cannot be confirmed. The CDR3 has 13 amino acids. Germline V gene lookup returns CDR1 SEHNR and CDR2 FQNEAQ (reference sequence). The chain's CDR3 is CATGQGVGEKLFF.

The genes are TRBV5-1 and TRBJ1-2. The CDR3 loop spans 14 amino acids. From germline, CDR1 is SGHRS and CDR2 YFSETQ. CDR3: CASSLEWSDYGYTF.

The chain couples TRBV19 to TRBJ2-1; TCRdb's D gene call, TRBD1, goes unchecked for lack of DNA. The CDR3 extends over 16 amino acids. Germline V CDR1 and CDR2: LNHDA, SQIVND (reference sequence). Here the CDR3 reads CASSITSRGAHNEQFF.